This is a list of T cell receptor beta chains from one sample in a study of HIV-infected children after antiretroviral therapy interruption. Each CDR3 protein gets one entry after TCRdb re-called the 3' RACE reads with MiXCR. The profile shows about 89,000 distinct CDR3 sequences, 6.9% of them singletons. The material sequenced was CD45RA+ CD4+ T cells from PBMCs, pooled from several time points, taken from a donor given antiretroviral therapy, either interrupted or continuous. The receptors derive from a pool of human donors with HIV. CDR3s leave out the opening cysteine and the closing phenylalanine or tryptophan. A D gene is named only where the DNA matches it firmly.

d_call | v_call | cdr3_aa
TRBD1 | TRBV20-1 | SARDGGQPTMNTEAF
NA | TRBV5-5 | ASSLVVSPVGGYT
NA | TRBV6-1 | ASSAGQLRTGELF
NA | TRBV7-6 | ASSLAVEDTQY
NA | TRBV10-3 | AISDTAAGANVLT
NA | TRBV7-9 | ASSLEFLYEQY
TRBD1 | TRBV15 | ATSRVLPGGGQPQH
NA | TRBV28 | ARSGYT
TRBD1 | TRBV10-3 | AISGTASYGYT
NA | TRBV7-9 | ASSLAGAKYSYEQY
TRBD1 | TRBV2 | ASSEVLLQGADEQY
TRBD2 | TRBV20-1 | SAHPTSGGTQY
NA | TRBV19 | ASKWTADTQY
TRBD1 | TRBV7-9 | ASSLSGDRGQPQH
NA | TRBV2 | ASKRGAGNEKLF
NA | TRBV20-1 | SAGDSGDTQY
NA | TRBV28 | ASSPRYEQY
TRBD1 | TRBV3-1 | ASSQESGRGHGYT
NA | TRBV20-1 | SARLPGALVGTQY
NA | TRBV18 | ASSPPDTGNTIY
NA | TRBV12-3/TRBV12-4 | ASKNRRESGTQY
NA | TRBV15 | ATSRDYRGSGNTGELF
NA | TRBV3-1 | ASSQERGSTTLH
NA | TRBV6-5 | ASSYSQGGWLHLR
TRBD2 | TRBV7-3 | ASSRTSGNTQY
NA | TRBV20-1 | SARDSASRSTDTQY
NA | TRBV19 | ASSIPGGISTEAF
NA | TRBV11-3 | ASSPRPNTGELF
NA | TRBV7-3 | ASSSVRQDNIQY
NA | TRBV4-2 | ASSQEEHRELF
TRBD1 | TRBV5-1 | ASSDPGQRQF
TRBD2 | TRBV7-2 | ASSLALAGGAYNEQF
NA | TRBV19 | ASSITGTAKNIQY
NA | TRBV7-9 | ASSTSENTEAF
TRBD2 | TRBV12-3/TRBV12-4 | ASSPGLAGGLSGETQY
TRBD1 | TRBV2 | ASSVPGTGVYNEQF
NA | TRBV12-3/TRBV12-4 | ASSSRTVGSYEQY
NA | TRBV11-2 | ASSLGLRETGELF
NA | TRBV7-2 | ASSSEGWENYGYT
NA | TRBV5-6 | ASSLPGPGANVLT
NA | TRBV27 | ASSFTGQETQY
NA | TRBV12-3/TRBV12-4 | ASSWDTLNQPQH
NA | TRBV6-6 | ASTTGTPTGELF
NA | TRBV28 | ASSLPGQLNTEAF
NA | TRBV6-1 | ASRDTQGTEAF
NA | TRBV28 | ASSLPTGMNTEAF
NA | TRBV10-3 | AISERGDSGNTIY
NA | TRBV25-1 | ASSGAHRPRYT
NA | TRBV5-1 | ASRGPTEFYGYT
NA | TRBV30 | AWSVMGETQY
TRBD1 | TRBV5-1 | ASSTGTVSSYEQY
TRBD1 | TRBV12-3/TRBV12-4 | ASSPGDRGFDTQY
TRBD2 | TRBV28 | ASSLLIAGALYNEQF
NA | TRBV12-3/TRBV12-4 | ASSFGTGTQY
TRBD1 | TRBV4-2 | ASSQVRGANERLF